Following are 29 T cell receptor beta chains from one sample sequenced in a study of vaccination and CD4 T cells after COVID-19. The treatment: approximately nine-day PBMC culture with coronavirus spike peptide pools or control peptides (ViraFEST assay). The Oncomine TCR Beta short-read assay was applied to DNA of cultured CD4+ T cells. TCRdb reprocessed the PCR reads with MiXCR, giving one entry per CDR3 protein. The table records about 12,000 distinct CDR3 sequences, approximately 60% of them present only once. These receptors' antigens are unknown. The sample here was CD4+ T cells from blood, cultured in vitro, taken before SARS-CoV-2 vaccination. The source of these receptors is a human donor who had recovered from COVID-19.

This clonotype turned up a few times. The chain employs TRBV20-1 and TRBJ2-3, with 13 bases that match TRBD2. The V gene's germline CDR1 is DFQATT and CDR2 SNEGSKA (reference sequence). V was pared by 4 bases and J by 4 bases, with 5 bases of the junction left unmatched. The CDR3 is 15 residues long. For the CDR3, the DNA is TGCAGTGCTATACTAGCGGGAGGGCCCTCAGATACGCAGTATTTT. It is translated as CSAILAGGPSDTQYF.

This chain connects TRBV2 to TRBJ1-6; TRBD1 aligns across 8 bases. The CDR3 has 15 residues. The V gene's germline CDR1 is SNHLY and CDR2 FYNNEI. Trimming removed 5 bases from V and 5 bases from J; junction bases left unmatched: 5. The CDR3 spells CASSQDRDDNSPLHF. The CDR3 coding sequence is TGTGCCAGCAGTCAGGACAGGGATGATAATTCACCCCTCCACTTT.

This clonotype was observed a few times. V is TRBV19 and J is TRBJ1-5, with D perhaps TRBD1 (5 bases). The CDR3 extends over 15 amino acids. V was clipped by 3 bases and J by 7 bases, with 16 bases between them. Looked up from germline, CDR1 is LNHDA and CDR2 is SQIVND (reference sequence). The CDR3 sequence: CASSISGEELQPQHF. The CDR3 nucleotides are TGTGCCAGTAGTATTTCGGGGGAGGAGCTGCAGCCCCAGCATTTT.

J is TRBJ2-5 and V is TRBV20-1; TRBD2 matches at 15 bases. Germline CDR1 reads DFQATT; CDR2 reads SNEGSKA (reference sequence). The V gene end was trimmed by 5 bases and the J gene end by 5 bases; junction bases not matched to a gene: 6. CDR3 length: 15 amino acids. CDR3 in amino acids: CSAGGTSGRTETQYF. CDR3 nucleotides: TGCAGTGCTGGAGGGACTAGCGGGAGGACGGAGACCCAGTACTTC.

There are a few counts of this clonotype. The chain carries TRBV20-1 and TRBJ1-2, with 7 positions matching TRBD1. Per the germline V gene, CDR1 is DFQATT and CDR2 is SNEGSKA (reference sequence). V was clipped by 4 bases and J by 8 bases; unmatched bases: 16. This CDR3 spans 15 amino acids. DNA of the CDR3: TGCAGTGCTAAACGTTGGGACAGATCATTCTCAGGCTACACCTTC. This translates into CSAKRWDRSFSGYTF.

The rearrangement joins TRBV6-1 to TRBJ2-4, with 15 positions matching TRBD2. This CDR3 contains 19 residues. The trim removed 2 bases at V and 0 bases at J, leaving 5 bases unmatched. Germline V lookup: CDR1 MNHNS, CDR2 SASEGT. CDR3 amino acids: CASSERGLAGGIAKNIQYF. The CDR3, as DNA: TGTGCCAGCAGTGAAAGGGGACTAGCGGGAGGTATAGCCAAAAACATTCAGTACTTC.

The gene calls are TRBV18 and TRBJ2-5, with D possibly being TRBD2 (5 bases). The CDR3 consists of 13 residues. Trimming took off 6 bases at V and 4 bases at J, with 12 bases between the two ends. Germline V gives CDR1 KGHSH, CDR2 LQKENI. The DNA for the CDR3 is TGTGCCAGCTCCACGGGGTCCGGAGAGACCCAGTACTTC. This encodes CASSTGSGETQYF.

This chain connects TRBV20-1 to TRBJ1-5; 8 bases agree with TRBD1. Germline assignment: CDR1 DFQATT and CDR2 SNEGSKA (reference sequence). V gave up 4 bases and J gave up 1 base; unmatched junction bases: 6. The CDR3 is 15 amino acids. The CDR3 protein is CSAKTGGLSNQPQHF. The CDR3 DNA follows: TGCAGTGCTAAAACAGGGGGTCTGAGCAATCAGCCCCAGCATTTT.

The chain carries TRBV10-3 and TRBJ2-1, with 8 nucleotides matching TRBD1. CDR3 length: 16 amino acids. The V and J ends lost 5 bases and 7 bases, in that order; junction bases with no gene match: 13. CDR1 ENHRY and CDR2 SYGVKD come from the germline V gene. The CDR3 DNA follows: TGTGCCATCAGTACGACGGGGCAGGGGGCGCGGAATGAGCAGTTCTTC. It yields the protein CAISTTGQGARNEQFF.

The chain is built from TRBV20-1 and TRBJ2-2, with D perhaps TRBD1 (6 bases). Germline CDR1 and CDR2: DFQATT and SNEGSKA (reference sequence). V lost 6 bases and J 3 bases, leaving 11 bases between the germline ends. This CDR3 comprises 13 residues. The CDR3 reads CSAQGTDTGELFF. CDR3 nucleotides: TGCAGTGCCCAGGGGACGGACACCGGGGAGCTGTTTTTT.

V usage is TRBV20-1 and J usage is TRBJ1-1; no clear D gene. The V and J ends lost 6 bases and 5 bases respectively, with 10 bases between them. Per the germline V gene, CDR1 is DFQATT and CDR2 is SNEGSKA (reference sequence). CDR3 length: 11 residues. This CDR3 reads CSAPVYTEAFF. For the CDR3, the DNA is TGCAGTGCGCCAGTCTATACTGAAGCTTTCTTT.

The chain joins TRBV20-1 to TRBJ2-7; 7 positions match TRBD1. J lost 3 bases, V lost 5 bases, and 4 bases had no gene match. CDR3 size: 12 residues. CDR1 DFQATT and CDR2 SNEGSKA come from the germline V gene (reference sequence). The CDR3 loop is CSASGQRYEQYF. DNA for the CDR3: TGCAGTGCTTCGGGACAGCGCTACGAGCAGTACTTC.

CDR3 in DNA: TGCGCCAGCAGCTTGGGACAGACTAACCAAGAGACCCAGTACTTC. Amino acid sequence: CASSLGQTNQETQYF. The chain uses TRBV5-1 and TRBJ2-5; D could derive from TRBD1 or TRBD2 (5 bases each). CDR1 SGHRS and CDR2 YFSETQ come from the germline V gene. With 0 bases removed from V and 0 bases from J, the gap between germline ends came to 9 bases. CDR3 length: 15 amino acids.

The sample holds one count of this clonotype. J is TRBJ2-2 and V is TRBV7-9; 9 bases fit TRBD1. The J segment lost 5 bases and the V segment lost 5 bases, leaving 6 bases of the junction unmatched. Germline V gives CDR1 SEHNR, CDR2 FQNEAQ (reference sequence). This CDR3 has 15 residues. This CDR3 reads CASSAGQGRTGELFF. The CDR3 nucleotides are TGTGCCAGCAGCGCCGGACAGGGGAGGACCGGGGAGCTGTTTTTT.

In this sample, this clonotype turned up a few times. The chain links TRBV27 to TRBJ1-1; 9 bases match TRBD1. This CDR3 contains 15 residues. Germline CDR1 is MNHEY and CDR2 is SMNVEV (reference sequence). Losses at the gene ends were 9 bases for V and 4 bases for J; bases not matched to a gene: 12. The CDR3 here is CARLPGTGKTTEAFF. DNA of the CDR3: TGTGCCAGGCTCCCCGGGACAGGGAAGACCACTGAAGCTTTCTTT.

The chain links TRBV20-1 to TRBJ2-1; the match to TRBD2 covers 7 bases. Germline V gene sequence: CDR1 DFQATT, CDR2 SNEGSKA (reference sequence). This CDR3 spans 12 amino acids. Trimming removed 0 bases from V and 10 bases from J; junction bases left unmatched: 3. The CDR3 sequence is CSARERELEQFF. In DNA form, the CDR3 reads TGCAGTGCTAGAGAGCGGGAGTTGGAGCAGTTCTTC.

The chain combines TRBV6-1 with TRBJ1-2; TRBD1 matches at 8 bases. Germline loops: CDR1 MNHNS, CDR2 SASEGT. This CDR3 is 14 amino acids long. Trimming took 6 bases from V and 2 from J; bases not matched to a gene: 5. Here the CDR3 reads CASRGTGKNYGYTF. CDR3 DNA: TGTGCCAGCAGGGGGACAGGAAAGAACTATGGCTACACCTTC.

The rearrangement uses TRBV7-8 and TRBJ1-5, with D perhaps TRBD1 (5 bases). The CDR3 covers 15 residues. The germline gives CDR1 SGHVS, CDR2 FQNEAQ. The germline V and J ends were trimmed by 0 bases and 6 bases, with 12 bases remaining between them. CDR3 amino acids: CASSLAGQVSQPQHF. The CDR3 nucleotides are TGTGCCAGCAGCTTAGCGGGGCAGGTGAGTCAGCCCCAGCATTTT.

The chain has TRBV6-2 or TRBV6-3 and TRBJ2-5; D gene unclear. Germline V gives CDR1 MNHEY, CDR2 SVGEGT. The CDR3 is 11 residues long. V lost 2 bases, J lost 5 bases, and 3 bases lay in between. The CDR3 nucleotides read TGTGCCAGCAGTTACGGGGAGACCCAGTACTTC. It encodes CASSYGETQYF.

The V and J genes are TRBV20-1 and TRBJ1-6; 7 bases fit TRBD1. The CDR3 has 16 amino acids. Germline V gene data show CDR1 as DFQATT and CDR2 as SNEGSKA (reference sequence). After removal of 2 bases from V and 9 bases from J, the junction contained 13 bases not matched to a gene. CDR3 loop: CSARKTGAGHGSPLHF. The CDR3 coding sequence is TGCAGTGCTAGAAAAACAGGGGCCGGGCACGGTTCACCCCTCCACTTT.

The CDR3 protein is CASSLRDRGTEAFF. DNA of the CDR3: TGTGCCAGCAGCTTAAGGGACAGGGGGACTGAAGCTTTCTTT. The chain joins TRBV7-8 to TRBJ1-1; 11 nucleotides align to TRBD1. Losses at the gene ends were 2 bases for V and 5 bases for J; bases not matched to a gene: 1. The CDR3 has 14 amino acids. Per the germline V gene, CDR1 is SGHVS and CDR2 is FQNEAQ.

The chain combines TRBV20-1 with TRBJ1-1; D is perhaps TRBD1 (6 bases). This CDR3 spans 15 amino acids. The V gene lost 0 bases and the J gene lost 5 bases, with 16 bases spanning the gap. CDR1 is DFQATT and CDR2 is SNEGSKA in the germline V gene (reference sequence). CDR3 in amino acids: CSARDSGQGKTEAFF. CDR3 in DNA: TGCAGTGCTAGAGATTCGGGGCAGGGGAAGACTGAAGCTTTCTTT.

This clonotype has just a few counts. The rearrangement joins TRBV19 to TRBJ2-2, with D perhaps TRBD1 (6 bases). V was trimmed by 7 bases and J by 4 bases, leaving 10 bases between them. Germline V gene sequence: CDR1 LNHDA, CDR2 SQIVND (reference sequence). The CDR3 has 13 residues. The CDR3 DNA is TGTGCCAGTATGGGGGCCGCCACCGGGGAGCTGTTTTTT. Translated: CASMGAATGELFF.

The V and J genes are TRBV29-1 and TRBJ2-1; D call uncertain. This CDR3 has 13 residues. Looked up from germline, CDR1 is SQVTM and CDR2 is ANQGSEA. The V end lost 3 bases, the J end lost 3 bases, and 9 bases lay between the germline ends. This chain's CDR3 is CSVDSSYYNEQFF. CDR3 coding DNA: TGCAGCGTTGACTCTTCTTACTACAATGAGCAGTTCTTC.

With regard to this clonotype: The junction departs from germline at one end; a sequencing error may be responsible. The V and J genes are TRBV12-3 or TRBV12-4 and TRBJ2-7, with TRBD2 as a possible D gene (7 bases). This CDR3 is built from 17 residues. The CDR3 DNA is TGTGCCAGCAGTTTATTGGGAGGGACTGGGGGCTCCCACGAGCAGTACTTC. It is translated as CASSLLGGTGGSHEQYF.

This chain uses TRBV9 with TRBJ2-6, with 7 bases lining up with TRBD2. Germline lookup yields CDR1 SGDLS and CDR2 YYNGEE. The CDR3 extends over 19 amino acids. V trimming: 0 bases; J trimming: 0 bases; junction bases outside the gene matches: 9. DNA of the CDR3: TGTGCCAGCAGCGTAGTACCGTCCAGCGGGAACTCTGGGGCCAACGTCCTGACTTTC. Protein product: CASSVVPSSGNSGANVLTF.

The chain links TRBV19 to TRBJ1-5; TRBD1 aligns across 7 bases. Germline V gives CDR1 LNHDA, CDR2 SQIVND (reference sequence). V was clipped by 7 bases and J by 4 bases; unmatched bases: 7. This CDR3 is 14 amino acids long. The DNA of the CDR3 is TGTGCCAGTAAAACGGTGACAGGGAATCAGCCCCAGCATTTT. Translation: CASKTVTGNQPQHF. Together with reference TRBV19 and TRBJ1-5, the CDR3 gives the full variable domain: DGGITQSPKYLFRKEGQNVTLSCEQNLNHDAMYWYRQDPGQGLRLIYYSQIVNDFQKGDIAEGYSVSREKKESFPLTVTSAQKNPTAFYLCASKTVTGNQPQHFGDGTRLSIL.

This chain connects TRBV7-8 to TRBJ2-3, with 11 bases aligning to TRBD2. Germline V CDR1 and CDR2: SGHVS, FQNEAQ. This CDR3 spans 16 amino acids. V shed 9 bases and J 3 bases; nucleotides not matched to a gene: 11. CDR3 coding DNA: TGTGCCAGTCCAAAGGGACTAGCGGATGTAACAGATACGCAGTATTTT. It translates to CASPKGLADVTDTQYF.

The rearrangement uses TRBV20-1 and TRBJ2-5; TRBD2 matches at 11 bases. The V segment lost 3 bases and the J segment 5 bases; nucleotides outside the gene matches: 17. In germline, CDR1 is DFQATT, CDR2 SNEGSKA (reference sequence). This CDR3 comprises 18 residues. Here the CDR3 DNA reads TGCAGTGCTAGTGGTTTACTAGCGGGAGCTTTAGGCGAGGAGACCCAGTACTTC. Translation: CSASGLLAGALGEETQYF.